This TCR beta chain stems from a study of shared clonotypes between healthy human individuals. Study summary: Each donor's CD4 naive and CD4 memory cells filled three plates apiece, CD8 naive two, and CD8 memory one. Study-level points and caveats: What rarefaction showed was incomplete sorted-subset sequencing despite large depth.

Comment on this clone: Its antigen is unidentified.

The study drew all its donors from Caucasian adults living in Nashville, Tennessee. V gave up 3 bases and J gave up 1 base, with 10 bases separating them. The CDR3 totals 14 residues. Germline-derived CDR1 and CDR2 are SGHRS and YFSETQ. Only in-frame clones appear in the TCRdb table, and some are missing; sequencing was by immunoSEQ multiplex PCR. Counted here are about 1 million clones, around 74% occurring once; the ten biggest clones make up 1.4% to 1.5%. The chain joins TRBV5-1 to TRBJ2-5; D is possibly TRBD2 (5 bases). The TCR sequence derives from a man aged 18 to 30 in good health. The sequenced sample consisted of memory CD4+ T cells sorted from blood. The subset here: CD45RA-negative fraction. CDR3 coding DNA: TGCGCCAGCAGCTGGACTCGCCTCCAAGAGACCCAGTACTTC. Its protein is CASSWTRLQETQYF.